This TCR beta chain was sequenced during a study of blood T cell repertoires in COVID-19. The CDR3 is made up of 12 amino acids. V shed 5 bases and J shed 5 bases, with 7 bases lying between them. The germline V gene encodes CDR1 MDHEN and CDR2 SYDVKM. Method: immunoSEQ multiplex PCR; TCRdb's copy keeps in-frame clones and lacks some. The table lists roughly 350,000 clones, almost 90% of them singletons. The sequencing sample was made of peripheral blood. This TCR derives from a woman in her seventies with COVID-19, enrolled during active disease. This chain uses TRBV28 with TRBJ1-3, with D tentatively TRBD1 (5 bases). Here the CDR3 reads CASSDSRNTIYF. CDR3 DNA sequence: TGTGCCAGCAGTGACAGCCGAAACACCATATATTTT.